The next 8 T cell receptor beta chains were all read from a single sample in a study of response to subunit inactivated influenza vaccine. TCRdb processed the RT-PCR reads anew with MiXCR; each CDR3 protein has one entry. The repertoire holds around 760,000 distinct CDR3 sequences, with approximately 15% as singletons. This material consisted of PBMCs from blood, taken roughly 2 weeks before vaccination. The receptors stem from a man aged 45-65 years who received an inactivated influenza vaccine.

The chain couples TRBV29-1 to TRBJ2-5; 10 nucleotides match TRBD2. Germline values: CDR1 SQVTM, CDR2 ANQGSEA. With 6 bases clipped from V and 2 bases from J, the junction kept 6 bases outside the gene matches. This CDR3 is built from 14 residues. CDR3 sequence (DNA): TGCAGCGTATACGGACTAGCGGAACAAGAGACCCAGTACTTC. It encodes CSVYGLAEQETQYF.

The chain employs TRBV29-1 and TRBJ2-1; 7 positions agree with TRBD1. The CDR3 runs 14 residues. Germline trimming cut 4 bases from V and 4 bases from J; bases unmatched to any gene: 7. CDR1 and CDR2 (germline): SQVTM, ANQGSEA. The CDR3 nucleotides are TGCAGCGTTGCAGGGACAGAAACTTACAATGAGCAGTTCTTC. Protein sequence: CSVAGTETYNEQFF.

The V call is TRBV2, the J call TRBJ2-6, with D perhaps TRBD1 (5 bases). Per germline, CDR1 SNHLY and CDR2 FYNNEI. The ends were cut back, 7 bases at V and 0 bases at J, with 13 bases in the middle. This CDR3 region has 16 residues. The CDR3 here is CASNPGSSSGANVLTF. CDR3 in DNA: TGTGCCAGCAACCCAGGGTCTAGCTCTGGGGCCAACGTCCTGACTTTC.

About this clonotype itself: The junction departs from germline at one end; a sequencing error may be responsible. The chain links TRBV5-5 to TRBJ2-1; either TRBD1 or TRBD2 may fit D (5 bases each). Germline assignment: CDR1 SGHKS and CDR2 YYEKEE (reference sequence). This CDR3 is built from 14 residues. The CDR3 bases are TGTGCCAGCAGCTTGGATGGGACGACTAATGACCAGTTCTTC. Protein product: CASSLDGTTNDQFF. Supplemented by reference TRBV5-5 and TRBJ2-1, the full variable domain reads DAGVTQSPTHLIKTRGQQVTLRCSPISGHKSVSWYQQVLGQGPQFIFQYYEKEERGRGNFPDRFSARQFPNYSSELNVNALLLGDSALYLCASSLDGTTNDQFFGPGTRLTVL.

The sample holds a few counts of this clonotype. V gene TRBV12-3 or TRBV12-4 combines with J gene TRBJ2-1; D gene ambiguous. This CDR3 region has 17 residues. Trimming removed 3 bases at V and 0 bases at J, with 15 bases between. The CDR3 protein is CASSFPPYSSSYNEQFF. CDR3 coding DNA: TGTGCCAGCAGTTTCCCCCCTTATAGCAGCTCCTACAATGAGCAGTTCTTC.

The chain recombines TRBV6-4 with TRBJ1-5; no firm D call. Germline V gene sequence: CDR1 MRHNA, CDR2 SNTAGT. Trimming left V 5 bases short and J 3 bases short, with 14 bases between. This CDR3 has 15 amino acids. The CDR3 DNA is TGTGCCAGCAGTCCATCGGCAGTGGTCAATCAGCCCCAGCATTTT. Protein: CASSPSAVVNQPQHF.

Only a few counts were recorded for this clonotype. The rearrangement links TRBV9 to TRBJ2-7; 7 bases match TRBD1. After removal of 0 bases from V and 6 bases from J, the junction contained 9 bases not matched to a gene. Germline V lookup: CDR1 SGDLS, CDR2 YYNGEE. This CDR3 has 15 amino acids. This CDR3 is CASSVEGGWGSEQYF. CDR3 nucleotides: TGTGCCAGCAGCGTAGAAGGGGGCTGGGGGAGCGAGCAGTACTTC.

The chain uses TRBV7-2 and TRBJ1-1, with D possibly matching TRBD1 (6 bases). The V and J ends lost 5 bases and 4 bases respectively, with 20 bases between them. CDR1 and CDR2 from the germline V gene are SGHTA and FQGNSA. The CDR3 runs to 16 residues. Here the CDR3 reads CASSPRRSRGGTEAFF. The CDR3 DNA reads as TGTGCCAGCAGCCCCCGGCGGTCCAGGGGAGGCACTGAAGCTTTCTTT.